The present T cell receptor (beta chain) was sequenced within a study of cytomegalovirus exposure and HLA in healthy donors. Study outcomes and limitations: The later analysis indicated that the majority of CMV-associated TCR beta chains appeared HLA-restricted. The study recorded over 150 TCR beta chains that were cytomegalovirus-associated. As a later analysis showed, a missense DCLRE1C variant was linked to trimming of TCR beta V- and J-genes.

The V end was cut by 5 bases, the J end by 6 bases, with 10 bases between. Looked up from germline, CDR1 is MNHEY and CDR2 is SMNVEV (reference sequence). This CDR3 has 12 amino acids. A few counts support this clone. Antigen: not known. Although they were nominally healthy when sampled, donors likely had unrecorded immune exposures. The PCR was carried out with 60 Vbeta primers and 13 Jbeta primers. Libraries were prepared by immunoSEQ multiplex PCR; TCRdb keeps only in-frame clonotypes and omits some of them. The table lists 150,000 to 200,000 clones, 70% to 80% of them singletons. Sequencing used PBMCs. The receptor was isolated from a woman between 50 and 59 years old in good health and CMV-seronegative. This chain links TRBV27 with TRBJ1-2; D is perhaps TRBD1 (5 bases). CDR3 sequence (DNA): TGTGCCAGCAGTGGGTGGGGCCATGGCTACACCTTC. It specifies CASSGWGHGYTF.